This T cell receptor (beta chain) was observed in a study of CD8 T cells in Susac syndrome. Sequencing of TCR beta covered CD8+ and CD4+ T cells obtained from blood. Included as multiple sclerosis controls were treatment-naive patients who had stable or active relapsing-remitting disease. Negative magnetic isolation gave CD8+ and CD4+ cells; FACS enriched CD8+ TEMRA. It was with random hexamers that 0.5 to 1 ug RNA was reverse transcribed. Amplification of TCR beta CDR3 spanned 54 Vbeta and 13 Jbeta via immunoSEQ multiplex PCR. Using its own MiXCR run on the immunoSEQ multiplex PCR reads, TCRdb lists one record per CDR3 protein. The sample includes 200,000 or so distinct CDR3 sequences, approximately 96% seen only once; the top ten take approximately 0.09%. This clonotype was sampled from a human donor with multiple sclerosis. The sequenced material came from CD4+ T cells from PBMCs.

The CDR3 spells CSAQLAGQGWTDEQYF. The CDR3 nucleotides are TGCAGTGCCCAGTTGGCTGGACAGGGGTGGACCGACGAGCAGTACTTC. J is TRBJ2-7 and V is TRBV20-1; 9 bases fit TRBD1. Germline V gene lookup returns CDR1 DFQATT and CDR2 SNEGSKA (reference sequence). This CDR3 contains 16 residues. The V gene end was trimmed by 6 bases and the J gene end by 5 bases; junction bases not matched to a gene: 17.